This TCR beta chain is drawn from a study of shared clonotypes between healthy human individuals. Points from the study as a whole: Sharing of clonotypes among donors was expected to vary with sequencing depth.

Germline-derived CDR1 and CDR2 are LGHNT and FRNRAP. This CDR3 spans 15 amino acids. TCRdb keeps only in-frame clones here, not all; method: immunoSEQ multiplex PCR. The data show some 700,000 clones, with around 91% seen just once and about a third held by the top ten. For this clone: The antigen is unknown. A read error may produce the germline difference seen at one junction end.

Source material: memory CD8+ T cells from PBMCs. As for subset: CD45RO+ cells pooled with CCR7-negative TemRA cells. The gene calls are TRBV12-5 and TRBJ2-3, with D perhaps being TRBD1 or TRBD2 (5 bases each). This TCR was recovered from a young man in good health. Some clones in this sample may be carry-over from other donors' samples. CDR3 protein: CASGVVGMGADTQYF. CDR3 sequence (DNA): TGTGCTAGTGGTGTGGTAGGGATGGGGGCAGATACGCAGTATTTT.